The 5 T cell receptor beta chains given below trace back to one sample, sequenced in a study of T cell responses to AZD1222 COVID-19 vaccine. Clones were sequenced by immunoSEQ multiplex PCR, and TCRdb holds only the in-frame ones, with some missing. Of 90,000 to 150,000 clones in the sample, roughly 88% were seen once. Source: peripheral blood, taken on day 0 of AZD1222 vaccination. These receptors originate from an adult in good health.

This clone was seen only a few times. The genes are TRBV9 and TRBJ1-3; D might be TRBD1 (5 bases). Between the trimmed V and J ends, which lost 2 bases and 0 bases, there was a span of 15 bases. Germline CDR1 is SGDLS and CDR2 is YYNGEE. The length of the CDR3 is 17 residues. CDR3: CASSVRGTDGSGNTIYF. CDR3 in DNA: TGTGCCAGCAGCGTTAGAGGGACCGACGGCTCTGGAAACACCATATATTTT.

This sequence joins TRBV6-5 and TRBJ2-1; the match to TRBD2 covers 14 bases. V shed 3 bases and J 9 bases; nucleotides not matched to a gene: 4. Germline CDR1 and CDR2: MNHEY and SVGAGI. The CDR3 extends over 15 amino acids. The DNA for the CDR3 is TGTGCCAGCAGTTATCAAGGACTAGCGGGGGGTGAGCAGTTCTTC. Translation gives CASSYQGLAGGEQFF.

The chain is built from TRBV6-1 and TRBJ2-3; tentative D call: TRBD1 (5 bases). The germline V gene has CDR1 MNHNS and CDR2 SASEGT. The V end was cut by 1 base, the J end by 2 bases, with 13 bases between. The CDR3 has 16 amino acids. The CDR3 loop is CASSEGWAGITDTQYF. The CDR3 coding sequence is TGTGCCAGCAGTGAAGGTTGGGCAGGGATCACAGATACGCAGTATTTT.

This clone was counted once. V and J are TRBV2 and TRBJ1-1; maybe TRBD1 (5 bases). The V end lost 6 bases, the J end lost 0 bases, and 14 bases lay between the germline ends. Germline lookup yields CDR1 SNHLY and CDR2 FYNNEI. The CDR3 is 15 residues long. The DNA for the CDR3 is TGTGCCAGCAGGGAGGGGAGTAACATGAACACTGAAGCTTTCTTT. This encodes CASREGSNMNTEAFF.

The chain links TRBV5-6 to TRBJ2-3, with D perhaps TRBD2 (5 bases). Trimming removed 4 bases at V and 3 bases at J, with 6 bases between. Germline CDR1 reads SGHDT; CDR2 reads YYEEEE. This CDR3 spans 12 amino acids. The CDR3 DNA reads TGTGCCAGCAGCCCGGGGACAGATACGCAGTATTTT. Its protein is CASSPGTDTQYF.